Sequencing of this T cell receptor (beta chain) was carried out in a study of pediatric ulcerative colitis. The repertoire was sequenced with immunoSEQ multiplex PCR; TCRdb's copy has only in-frame clones and lacks some. This sample has approximately 60,000 clones, with roughly 90% found just once. The V end lost 1 base, the J end lost 6 bases, and 8 bases lay between the germline ends. The CDR3 has 12 amino acids. Germline CDR1 is SGHKS and CDR2 is YYEKEE (reference sequence). The clonotype comes from a boy aged 5-17 years with severe ulcerative colitis. The rearrangement joins TRBV5-5 to TRBJ2-7; the D is unclear. The sequenced material came from blood. The CDR3: CASSLIGTEQYF. CDR3 coding DNA: TGTGCCAGCAGCTTGATCGGCACCGAGCAGTACTTC.